What follows is one T cell receptor (beta chain) and its context. Its antigen is undetermined. The sample has other DNA sequences that encode this CDR3 too. Sequenced by immunoSEQ multiplex PCR; TCRdb stores in-frame clones only, minus some. The table has fewer than 75,000 clones, approximately 96% seen once. The data belong to a study of cytomegalovirus exposure and HLA in healthy donors. Study-level findings and limits: A later analysis found first-cohort TCR clusters tended to co-occur in the 90 to 150 validation repertoires. Rare TCR sequences dominated, though some public TCRs recurred in many donors. Cytomegalovirus-associated status was assigned to around 160 TCR beta chains.

The CDR3 is 13 amino acids. V lost 0 bases and J 3 bases, leaving 6 bases between the germline ends. CDR1 is MNHEY, CDR2 SVGAGI, per germline. Sequenced sample: PBMCs. This receptor was taken from a man between 18 and 35 years old in good health and CMV-seronegative. The chain couples TRBV6-5 to TRBJ2-7; tentatively, D is TRBD1 (6 bases). CDR3 sequence (DNA): TGTGCCAGCAGTTACTCGACAGGCTACGAGCAGTACTTC. It codes for CASSYSTGYEQYF.